This TCR beta chain appears in the sequencing data of a study of shared clonotypes between healthy human individuals (dated by TCRdb to 2019 to 2021). Looking at the study overall: The cohort included three men and a couple of women between 18 and 49 years of age. For each donor, three plates each were used for CD4 naive and CD4 memory, two plates were used for CD8 naive, and one plate was used for CD8 memory. Blood TCR repertoires of about five healthy adults were deeply sequenced to estimate repertoire size and the extent of clonotype sharing between individuals. To increase sequencing depth and limit assay-specific biases, different laboratories used diverse techniques to prepare libraries and sequence TCR repertoires. Between about 0.9 and 8.9 billion PBMCs per donor were obtained by leukapheresis. General study outcomes and caveats: Compared with non-shared clonotypes, the clonotypes found in all four sorted-subset donors had higher generation probabilities. Pairwise subsampling indicated that sequencing depth was expected to affect the degree of clonotype sharing among donors. Sampling was restricted to blood, and TCR repertoires in tissue are likely to differ from TCR repertoires in blood. Incomplete sequencing was indicated by rarefaction of sorted-subset datasets, despite the large sequencing depth. Naive subsets generally had larger estimated clonotype richness than memory subsets did. The genetic and exposure-history diversity represented was limited by the small number of donors. Roughly 5% of naive CD4, 3.5% of naive CD8, 2.3% of memory CD4, and 0.4% of memory CD8 clonotypes were shared across a few donors.

Based on the germline V gene, the CDR1 and CDR2 sequences are SGHRS and YFSETQ. From cysteine to phenylalanine, the CDR3 is 14 amino acids long. Of all the DNA, just the CDR3 is kept, 42 bases in frame from base 1. V is cut by 0 bases and J by 3 bases, and the space between the germline ends is 10 bases. Comment on this clone: Its target antigen remains unknown. No quality values exist for individual bases; no much larger clone is one base distant.

Using the deep immunoSEQ assay, multiplex PCR amplified TCR CDR3 regions from genomic DNA. Extracted genomic DNA from each cell subset was distributed evenly across all wells of several immunoSEQ 96-well plates, and each plate was treated as a replicate. For sorted subsets, each replicate PCR was loaded with 150 to 250 ng genomic DNA, equivalent to roughly 30,000 T cell genomes. Purified libraries were measured with a Qubit 3.0 fluorometer, size-checked on a Bioanalyzer 2100, and measured again with the KAPA Library Quantification kit. A separate single-read 150-cycle Illumina NextSeq 550 flow cell was used to sequence each immunoSEQ 96-well plate. Per the source publication's procedure: The immunoSEQ output contained only junctional sequences without quality scores, so filtering could not match that applied to full-length reads. Sequences were annotated with PyIR, a Python wrapper for IgBLAST v1.9, using IMGT germline references to assign V/J genes and CDR3. Reads were removed for weak V/J assignments (E-value above 1e-6), missing CDR3, stop codons, out-of-frame junctions, or ambiguous translated residues. V3J clonotypes were defined as sequences sharing the same inferred V gene, J gene, and CDR3 amino acid sequence. To compute the percentage overlap between repertoires, the number of shared unique clonotypes was divided by the size of the smaller repertoire. RTK rarefaction, the Chao1 estimator, and Recon v2.1 estimates of unobserved clonotypes were used to assess repertoire richness. Generation probabilities were computed with OLGA for all TCRbeta clonotypes obtained by the gDNA method from a few donors. The table comes from immuneACCESS by way of TCRdb, which keeps in-frame sequences with V and J called. Part of the clones is missing from these tables; in studies checked, under half for an unresolved V gene and the rest for unknown reasons. For V, J and clone size, that table is used; D and trimming come from the DNA. For this sample the table gives roughly 2,500,000 clones, of which under 95% were detected only once. The ten largest make up approximately 0.36% of the sample.

Donors were healthy HIV-negative adults with no recently reported acute infections or vaccinations. Every donor was a Caucasian adult living in Nashville, Tennessee, USA. Magnetic negative selection was used to enrich CD4+ T cells, after which naive cells were positively selected on CD45RA and the negative fraction became the memory subset. Blood was collected by leukapheresis, and PBMCs were isolated by Ficoll-Histopaque density gradient centrifugation and then cryopreserved in liquid nitrogen vapor phase. Purity and quantity of every magnetically sorted T cell population were checked by analytical flow cytometry. From each sorted fraction, genomic DNA was isolated and quantified by UV absorbance on a Nanodrop 2000c.

Recombination connected TRBV5-1 to TRBJ2-7, with the D gene call left open. The origin of this receptor is a man between 18 and 29 years old in good health. Some clones in this sample may be carry-over from other donors' samples. Sequences were obtained from naive CD4+ T cells from PBMCs. The cell subset or site label for this specimen denotes: CD45RA+ positively selected. The DNA sequence is TGCGCCAGCAGCTTGGCCGTAGGTCACTACGAGCAGTACTTC. It specifies CASSLAVGHYEQYF.